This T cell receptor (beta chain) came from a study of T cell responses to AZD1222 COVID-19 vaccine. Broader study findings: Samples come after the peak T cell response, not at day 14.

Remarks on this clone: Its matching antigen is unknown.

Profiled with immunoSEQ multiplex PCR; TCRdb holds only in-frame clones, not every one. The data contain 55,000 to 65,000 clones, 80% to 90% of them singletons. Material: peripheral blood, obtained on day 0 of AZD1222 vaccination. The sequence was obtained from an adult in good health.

CDR3 bases: TGTGCCACCAGTGATTTGCCAACTAGGTACAATGAGCAGTTCTTC. It yields the protein CATSDLPTRYNEQFF. This chain connects TRBV24-1 to TRBJ2-1; D may be TRBD2 (5 bases). V gave up 0 bases and J gave up 4 bases, with 9 bases separating them. Germline lookup yields CDR1 KGHDR and CDR2 SFDVKD. CDR3 size: 15 residues.